The TCR beta chain described here comes from a study of metastatic and nonmetastatic thyroid tumors. General observations from the study: A significant increase in TCR beta diversity was reportedly seen in malignant thyroid tumors relative to benign nodules, in blood and tumor.

No patient had received any treatment before thyroid surgery. As for this clone: What it binds is unknown.

In the study's own analysis: Built for papillary thyroid cancer, a distant-metastasis classifier drew on CDR3 differences across clinicopathological groups. TCRdb redid the clone calls on the PCR reads using MiXCR. TCRdb's processing, not the authors' own work, is the source of the V and J calls. The sample has some 10,000 clones, 25% to 35% seen once; the top ten hold 20% to 25%. Germline trimming cut 7 bases from V and 6 bases from J; bases unmatched to any gene: 4. The CDR3 totals 12 residues. CDR1 is SGDLS, CDR2 YYNGEE, per germline. The receptor was isolated from a male donor with papillary thyroid cancer or a benign thyroid nodule (not recorded which). Some clones in this sample may be carry-over from other donors' samples. V usage is TRBV9 and J usage is TRBJ2-7; TRBD1 aligns across 10 bases. The source material was adjacent normal tissue. CDR3 residues: CASGQGGSEQYF. The CDR3 nucleotides read TGTGCCAGCGGACAGGGGGGGTCCGAGCAGTACTTC. Variable domain in full (rest from reference TRBV9 and TRBJ2-7): DSGVTQTPKHLITATGQRVTLRCSPRSGDLSVYWYQQSLDQGLQFLIQYYNGEERAKGNILERFSAQQFPDLHSELNLSSLELGDSALYFCASGQGGSEQYFGPGTRLTVT.